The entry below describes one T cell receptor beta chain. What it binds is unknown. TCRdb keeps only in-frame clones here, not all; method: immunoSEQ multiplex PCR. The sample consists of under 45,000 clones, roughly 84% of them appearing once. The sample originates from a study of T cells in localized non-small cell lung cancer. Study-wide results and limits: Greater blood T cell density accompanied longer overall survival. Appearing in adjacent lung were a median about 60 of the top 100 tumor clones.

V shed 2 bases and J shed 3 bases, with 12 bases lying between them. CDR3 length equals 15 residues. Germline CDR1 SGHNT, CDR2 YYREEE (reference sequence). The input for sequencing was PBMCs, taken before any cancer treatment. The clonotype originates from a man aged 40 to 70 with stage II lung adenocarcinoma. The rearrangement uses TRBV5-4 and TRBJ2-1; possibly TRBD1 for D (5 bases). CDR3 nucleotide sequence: TGTGCCAGCAGCTTTAGCTCTCAGGGCTACAATGAGCAGTTCTTC. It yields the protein CASSFSSQGYNEQFF.